The clone carrying this T cell receptor beta chain was counted once. Its antigen is currently unknown. From germline, CDR1 is SGHAT and CDR2 FQNNGV. V lost 5 bases and J 0 bases, leaving 11 bases between the germline ends. This CDR3 region has 16 residues. It was with 60 Vbeta and 13 Jbeta primers that the PCR ran. Generated by immunoSEQ multiplex PCR, the TCRdb table keeps only in-frame clones and is missing some. The table has fewer than 150,000 clones, around 78% seen once. The sample comes from a study of cytomegalovirus exposure and HLA in healthy donors. Whole-study context: Earlier findings included about 120 million unique TCR beta sequences obtained from 150 million to 200 million T cells.

Study-wide results and caveats: V- and J-gene trimming in TCR beta was tied to a missense DCLRE1C variant by an analysis performed later.

This sequence joins TRBV11-2 and TRBJ2-6, with a tentative D call TRBD1 (5 bases). The sample comprised PBMCs. The clonotype comes from a woman aged 40 to 49 in good health and CMV-seropositive. The CDR3 protein is CASSVTVSSGANVLTF. The CDR3 nucleotides read TGTGCCAGCAGCGTGACAGTTAGCTCTGGGGCCAACGTCCTGACTTTC.